These T cell receptor beta chains were read from a single sample in a study of blood T cell repertoires in COVID-19. TCRdb's table, derived via immunoSEQ multiplex PCR, lists solely in-frame clones and lacks some. The sample lists about 180,000 clones, 60% to 85% seen once, with more than 7% in the top ten. Material: peripheral blood. These receptors were taken from an older woman with COVID-19, enrolled during active disease. CDR3s include the opening cysteine and the closing phenylalanine or tryptophan. Each record gives: clone size, J gene, D gene, V gene, CDR3 protein, CDR3 DNA. The D gene is left open where the match is weak. Rows give clone size only sometimes, using once, few, many, or a class for an expanded clone.

abundance: NA; j_gene: TRBJ2-5; d_gene: TRBD1; v_gene: TRBV19; CDR3aa: CATAQGRLGAQYF; CDR3nt: TGTGCCACCGCACAGGGGCGCCTGGGGGCCCAGTACTTC
abundance: NA; j_gene: TRBJ2-7; d_gene: TRBD2; v_gene: TRBV6-5; CDR3aa: CASRMSGRPYEQYF; CDR3nt: TGTGCCAGCAGGATGAGCGGGAGGCCCTACGAGCAGTACTTC
abundance: NA; j_gene: TRBJ1-1; d_gene: TRBD1; v_gene: TRBV4-2; CDR3aa: CASYNRGRGYTEAFF; CDR3nt: TGTGCCAGCTACAACAGGGGGCGAGGGTACACTGAAGCTTTCTTT
abundance: NA; j_gene: TRBJ2-2; d_gene: NA; v_gene: TRBV7-9; CDR3aa: CASSWGSTSGYTGELFF; CDR3nt: TGTGCCAGCAGCTGGGGCTCTACCTCCGGGTACACCGGGGAGCTGTTTTTT
abundance: once; j_gene: TRBJ2-3; d_gene: NA; v_gene: TRBV2; CDR3aa: CASSSTGPGTDTQYF; CDR3nt: TGTGCCAGCAGTTCTACAGGGCCGGGCACAGATACGCAGTATTTT
abundance: NA; j_gene: TRBJ2-1; d_gene: NA; v_gene: TRBV2; CDR3aa: CASRVGLNNEQFF; CDR3nt: TGTGCCAGCAGGGTCGGACTGAACAATGAGCAGTTCTTC
abundance: NA; j_gene: TRBJ2-5; d_gene: TRBD2; v_gene: TRBV7-9; CDR3aa: CASSLGGLAGVETQYF; CDR3nt: TGTGCCAGCAGCTTAGGAGGGCTAGCGGGAGTTGAGACCCAGTACTTC
abundance: NA; j_gene: TRBJ2-1; d_gene: TRBD1; v_gene: TRBV7-9; CDR3aa: CASSSGDSPYNEQFF; CDR3nt: TGTGCCAGCAGCTCCGGGGACAGCCCCTACAATGAGCAGTTCTTC
abundance: NA; j_gene: TRBJ2-5; d_gene: NA; v_gene: TRBV30; CDR3aa: CAWGRTPQETQYF; CDR3nt: TGTGCCTGGGGAAGGACACCCCAAGAGACCCAGTACTTC
abundance: NA; j_gene: TRBJ2-1; d_gene: TRBD1; v_gene: TRBV5-6; CDR3aa: CASSLLTGSSSYNEQFF; CDR3nt: TGTGCCAGCAGCTTACTGACAGGGTCCAGCTCCTACAATGAGCAGTTCTTC
abundance: NA; j_gene: TRBJ2-1; d_gene: TRBD2; v_gene: TRBV29-1; CDR3aa: CSARSTSGVIKGEQFF; CDR3nt: TGCAGCGCCCGGTCGACTAGCGGGGTTATTAAGGGAGAGCAGTTCTTC
abundance: NA; j_gene: TRBJ2-5; d_gene: TRBD2; v_gene: TRBV4-3; CDR3aa: CASSQRDSGMGETQYF; CDR3nt: TGCGCCAGCAGCCAGAGGGATAGCGGGATGGGGGAGACCCAGTACTTC
abundance: NA; j_gene: TRBJ1-4; d_gene: NA; v_gene: TRBV19; CDR3aa: CASSMRSRWAGDEKLFF; CDR3nt: TGTGCCAGTAGTATGAGGTCTAGGTGGGCAGGGGATGAAAAACTGTTTTTT
abundance: NA; j_gene: TRBJ1-2; d_gene: TRBD1; v_gene: TRBV29-1; CDR3aa: CSATDRGLMSNYGYTF; CDR3nt: TGCAGCGCCACGGACAGGGGGTTGATGTCCAACTATGGCTACACCTTC
abundance: NA; j_gene: TRBJ2-1; d_gene: NA; v_gene: TRBV11-1; CDR3aa: CASSLVRATANNEQFF; CDR3nt: TGTGCCAGCAGCTTGGTCCGAGCGACAGCGAACAATGAGCAGTTCTTC
abundance: NA; j_gene: TRBJ1-6; d_gene: NA; v_gene: TRBV27; CDR3aa: CASSFRGNSPLHF; CDR3nt: TGTGCCAGCAGTTTTAGGGGTAATTCACCCCTCCACTTT
abundance: NA; j_gene: TRBJ1-5; d_gene: NA; v_gene: TRBV6-2/TRBV6-3; CDR3aa: CASSYWAASDFQPQHF; CDR3nt: TGTGCCAGCAGTTACTGGGCAGCTTCCGATTTTCAGCCCCAGCATTTT
abundance: NA; j_gene: TRBJ2-3; d_gene: NA; v_gene: TRBV7-9; CDR3aa: CASSLGKERRGSTDTQYF; CDR3nt: TGTGCCAGCAGCTTAGGAAAGGAACGGCGGGGCAGCACAGATACGCAGTATTTT
abundance: NA; j_gene: TRBJ1-2; d_gene: NA; v_gene: TRBV5-6; CDR3aa: CASNLVGTGIGVYGYTF; CDR3nt: TGTGCCAGCAACCTTGTCGGAACAGGGATAGGGGTCTATGGCTACACCTTC
abundance: NA; j_gene: TRBJ2-5; d_gene: TRBD2; v_gene: TRBV5-4; CDR3aa: CASSSGGNQETQYF; CDR3nt: TGTGCCAGCAGCTCGGGAGGGAACCAAGAGACCCAGTACTTC
abundance: NA; j_gene: TRBJ1-2; d_gene: NA; v_gene: TRBV19; CDR3aa: CASSIDPAGYYGYTF; CDR3nt: TGTGCCAGTAGTATAGACCCTGCGGGCTACTATGGCTACACCTTC
abundance: once; j_gene: TRBJ2-2; d_gene: TRBD2; v_gene: TRBV9; CDR3aa: CASSRAGVSTGELFF; CDR3nt: TGTGCCAGCAGCAGAGCGGGAGTATCCACCGGGGAGCTGTTTTTT
abundance: NA; j_gene: TRBJ2-2; d_gene: TRBD1; v_gene: TRBV27; CDR3aa: CASSSGTGWNGELFF; CDR3nt: TGTGCCAGCAGCTCCGGGACAGGGTGGAACGGGGAGCTGTTTTTT
abundance: NA; j_gene: TRBJ1-1; d_gene: TRBD1; v_gene: TRBV7-3; CDR3aa: CASSLLRGGRPEAFF; CDR3nt: TGTGCCAGCAGCTTACTCAGAGGGGGCCGCCCTGAAGCTTTCTTT
abundance: NA; j_gene: TRBJ2-1; d_gene: NA; v_gene: TRBV20-1; CDR3aa: CSALIRGQFF; CDR3nt: TGCAGTGCTTTAATTAGAGGGCAGTTCTTC
abundance: NA; j_gene: TRBJ2-2; d_gene: TRBD2; v_gene: TRBV28; CDR3aa: CASSFVGLQNTGELFF; CDR3nt: TGTGCCAGCAGTTTTGTGGGACTACAAAACACCGGGGAGCTGTTTTTT
abundance: few; j_gene: TRBJ2-7; d_gene: NA; v_gene: TRBV7-9; CDR3aa: CASGRLDYYEQYF; CDR3nt: TGTGCCAGCGGACGACTAGATTACTACGAGCAGTACTTC
abundance: NA; j_gene: TRBJ2-7; d_gene: TRBD2; v_gene: TRBV11-2; CDR3aa: CASSLSSTSGRTVLGYQYF; CDR3nt: TGTGCCAGCAGCTTAAGCTCGACTAGCGGGAGGACTGTCCTCGGGTATCAGTACTTC
abundance: NA; j_gene: TRBJ2-5; d_gene: NA; v_gene: TRBV4-3; CDR3aa: CASSQDFRGAGETQYF; CDR3nt: TGCGCCAGCAGCCAAGATTTTCGGGGGGCTGGAGAGACCCAGTACTTC
abundance: NA; j_gene: TRBJ2-3; d_gene: TRBD1; v_gene: TRBV6-6; CDR3aa: CASSFTDRADTQYF; CDR3nt: TGTGCCAGCAGTTTTACCGACAGGGCAGATACGCAGTATTTT
abundance: NA; j_gene: TRBJ2-3; d_gene: TRBD2; v_gene: TRBV7-9; CDR3aa: CASSWGLAGKDTQYF; CDR3nt: TGTGCCAGCAGCTGGGGACTAGCGGGGAAAGATACGCAGTATTTT
abundance: NA; j_gene: TRBJ1-2; d_gene: TRBD1; v_gene: TRBV3-1/TRBV3-2; CDR3aa: CASSQSRGNGYTF; CDR3nt: TGTGCCAGCAGCCAGTCCAGGGGGAATGGCTACACCTTC
abundance: NA; j_gene: TRBJ2-5; d_gene: TRBD1; v_gene: TRBV19; CDR3aa: CASSPQTGGSETQYF; CDR3nt: TGTGCCAGTAGTCCCCAGACAGGGGGATCAGAGACCCAGTACTTC
abundance: NA; j_gene: TRBJ1-1; d_gene: NA; v_gene: TRBV12-3/TRBV12-4; CDR3aa: CASSFQGITEAFF; CDR3nt: TGTGCCAGCAGTTTTCAGGGAATCACTGAAGCTTTCTTT
abundance: NA; j_gene: TRBJ2-3; d_gene: TRBD2; v_gene: TRBV27; CDR3aa: CASSLYQFSSGGAKDTQYF; CDR3nt: TGTGCCAGCAGTTTGTACCAGTTTTCTAGCGGGGGGGCAAAAGATACGCAGTATTTT
abundance: NA; j_gene: TRBJ2-1; d_gene: NA; v_gene: TRBV5-4; CDR3aa: CASSFNNPTARDEQFF; CDR3nt: TGTGCCAGCAGCTTCAATAATCCCACCGCCAGGGATGAGCAGTTCTTC
abundance: NA; j_gene: TRBJ1-2; d_gene: NA; v_gene: TRBV6-5; CDR3aa: CASSSWQASYGYTF; CDR3nt: TGTGCCAGCAGTTCTTGGCAGGCTTCCTATGGCTACACCTTC
abundance: few; j_gene: TRBJ2-5; d_gene: TRBD1; v_gene: TRBV18; CDR3aa: CASSAGQVLTETQYF; CDR3nt: TGTGCCAGCTCAGCCGGACAGGTTTTAACAGAGACCCAGTACTTC
abundance: NA; j_gene: TRBJ2-3; d_gene: NA; v_gene: TRBV5-1; CDR3aa: CASSLGTSRGVDTQYF; CDR3nt: TGCGCCAGCAGCTTGGGAACATCGCGAGGCGTAGATACGCAGTATTTT
abundance: few; j_gene: TRBJ1-6; d_gene: TRBD1; v_gene: TRBV28; CDR3aa: CASSLLAGTGTGSPLHF; CDR3nt: TGTGCCAGCAGTTTATTAGCCGGGACAGGGACAGGTTCACCCCTCCACTTT
abundance: NA; j_gene: TRBJ2-7; d_gene: NA; v_gene: TRBV6-1; CDR3aa: CASSWRPSYEQYF; CDR3nt: TGTGCCAGCAGTTGGCGGCCCTCCTACGAGCAGTACTTC
abundance: NA; j_gene: TRBJ1-2; d_gene: NA; v_gene: TRBV7-3; CDR3aa: CASSSRAGYGYTF; CDR3nt: TGTGCCAGCAGCTCCAGGGCCGGGTATGGCTACACCTTC
abundance: NA; j_gene: TRBJ2-2; d_gene: TRBD1; v_gene: TRBV27; CDR3aa: CASSAGQGITGELFF; CDR3nt: TGTGCCAGCAGTGCGGGACAGGGGATCACCGGGGAGCTGTTTTTT
abundance: NA; j_gene: TRBJ1-2; d_gene: NA; v_gene: TRBV30; CDR3aa: CAWSNSEGTRGYTF; CDR3nt: TGTGCCTGGAGCAACTCCGAAGGGACACGAGGCTACACCTTC
abundance: NA; j_gene: TRBJ2-7; d_gene: NA; v_gene: TRBV7-2; CDR3aa: CASSLDSSAYEQYF; CDR3nt: TGTGCCAGCAGCTTAGATTCCAGCGCCTACGAGCAGTACTTC
abundance: once; j_gene: TRBJ1-1; d_gene: NA; v_gene: TRBV6-5; CDR3aa: CASSRTEAFF; CDR3nt: TGTGCCAGCAGTCGGACAGAAGCTTTCTTT
abundance: NA; j_gene: TRBJ2-1; d_gene: TRBD2; v_gene: TRBV9; CDR3aa: CASSVSGAGVSYNEQFF; CDR3nt: TGTGCCAGCAGCGTATCGGGCGCGGGGGTGTCCTACAATGAGCAGTTCTTC
abundance: NA; j_gene: TRBJ2-5; d_gene: NA; v_gene: TRBV3-1/TRBV3-2; CDR3aa: CASSQRGSSTPETQYF; CDR3nt: TGTGCCAGCAGCCAAAGGGGTTCTTCCACCCCAGAGACCCAGTACTTC
abundance: NA; j_gene: TRBJ2-5; d_gene: TRBD2; v_gene: TRBV5-1; CDR3aa: CASSSQGLAGGMGTGPQYF; CDR3nt: TGCGCCAGCAGCAGCCAAGGACTAGCGGGGGGCATGGGTACAGGGCCCCAGTACTTC
abundance: NA; j_gene: TRBJ2-1; d_gene: NA; v_gene: TRBV14; CDR3aa: CASSPLRGTRNEQFF; CDR3nt: TGTGCCAGCAGCCCCCTTAGAGGGACTCGCAATGAGCAGTTCTTC
abundance: NA; j_gene: TRBJ2-2; d_gene: NA; v_gene: TRBV28; CDR3aa: CASSSPGAGELFF; CDR3nt: TGTGCCAGCAGTTCCCCAGGGGCCGGGGAGCTGTTTTTT
abundance: few; j_gene: TRBJ2-2; d_gene: NA; v_gene: TRBV12-3/TRBV12-4; CDR3aa: CASTGAGELFF; CDR3nt: TGTGCCAGCACCGGGGCCGGGGAGCTGTTTTTT